The 19 T cell receptor beta chains listed next were all sequenced from one sample in a study of cytomegalovirus exposure and HLA in healthy donors. PCR was performed using 60 Vbeta and 13 Jbeta primers. Here immunoSEQ multiplex PCR was the method, and the copy in TCRdb shows in-frame clones only, minus some. The table has roughly 97,000 clones, approximately 80% seen once; the top ten hold about 5.7%. The source material was PBMCs. These receptor sequences come from a woman under 30 in good health and CMV-seropositive.

The chain is built from TRBV7-9 and TRBJ1-1; possible D gene TRBD1, 5 bases. The CDR3 sequence is 16 residues long. V was pared by 1 base and J by 0 bases, with 12 bases between. Germline CDR1 is SEHNR and CDR2 is FQNEAQ (reference sequence). As DNA, the CDR3 is TGTGCCAGCAGCTTAGGCCCCAAGGGGTTGAACACTGAAGCTTTCTTT. Residues: CASSLGPKGLNTEAFF.

A single count supports this clone. CDR3 bases: TGTGCCAGCAGCTTTACTAGCGGAAGCACAGATACGCAGTATTTT. Residues: CASSFTSGSTDTQYF. J is TRBJ2-3 and V is TRBV7-3; 8 nucleotides line up with TRBD2. Germline V lookup: CDR1 SGHTA, CDR2 FQGTGA. The CDR3 is 15 residues long. V lost 3 bases to trimming and J lost 0 bases; unmatched junction nucleotides: 2.

The V gene is TRBV28, the J gene TRBJ2-7; 12 bases fit TRBD2. The trim removed 3 bases at V and 0 bases at J, leaving 9 bases unmatched. The CDR3 spans 18 residues. Germline V lookup: CDR1 MDHEN, CDR2 SYDVKM. CDR3 sequence (DNA): TGTGCCAGCAGTTTTCTGGGACTAGCGGGTGCGAGCTCCTACGAGCAGTACTTC. Translation: CASSFLGLAGASSYEQYF.

The chain has TRBV7-6 and TRBJ2-1, with 8 bases matching TRBD2. CDR1 is SGHVS, CDR2 FNYEAQ, per germline. V was clipped by 8 bases and J by 8 bases; unmatched bases: 5. CDR3 length: 12 residues. In nucleotides, the CDR3 is TGTGCCAGCGGCAGCGGGGGCCATGAGCAGTTCTTC. Residues: CASGSGGHEQFF.

V gene TRBV6-1 combines with J gene TRBJ2-5, with 7 nucleotides matching TRBD1. The CDR3 loop spans 13 amino acids. The junction had 3 bases not matched to a gene; V was cut back by 6 bases and J by 2 bases. Germline V gene sequence: CDR1 MNHNS, CDR2 SASEGT. The DNA for the CDR3 is TGTGCCAGCAGGGGACAGCATCAAGAGACCCAGTACTTC. Translation gives CASRGQHQETQYF.

V is TRBV6-4 and J is TRBJ2-3, with 14 bases identical to TRBD2. Germline lookup yields CDR1 MRHNA and CDR2 SNTAGT. CDR3 size: 13 residues. The CDR3 DNA follows: TGTGCGACTAGCGGGAGGGCCGAGGATACGCAGTATTTT. It codes for CATSGRAEDTQYF.

In this sample, this clone turned up once. The chain recombines TRBV5-8 with TRBJ2-5, with D unclear. Trimming removed 2 bases at V and 5 bases at J, with 4 bases between. CDR3 size: 11 residues. Germline assignment: CDR1 SGHTS and CDR2 YDEGEE. As DNA, the CDR3 is TGTGCCAGCAGCTTACTTGAGACCCAGTACTTC. It specifies CASSLLETQYF.

The chain recombines TRBV2 with TRBJ2-1; TRBD1 aligns across 9 bases. This CDR3 is 14 amino acids long. Germline trimming cut 6 bases from V and 8 bases from J; bases unmatched to any gene: 8. The germline V gene encodes CDR1 SNHLY and CDR2 FYNNEI. Here the CDR3 reads CASRGTGGWDEQFF. In DNA form, the CDR3 reads TGTGCCAGCAGGGGAACAGGGGGCTGGGATGAGCAGTTCTTC.

This chain connects TRBV30 to TRBJ2-7; tentative D call: TRBD1 (6 bases). Germline loops: CDR1 GTSNPN, CDR2 SVGIG (reference sequence). Trimming took off 1 base at V and 2 bases at J, with 15 bases between the two ends. CDR3 size: 15 residues. CDR3 region: CAWSAPGAGAYEQYF. The CDR3, as DNA: TGTGCCTGGAGTGCCCCAGGGGCAGGGGCCTACGAGCAGTACTTC.

The chain combines TRBV19 with TRBJ2-7; 8 bases line up with TRBD2. Germline CDR1 and CDR2: LNHDA and SQIVND (reference sequence). J was trimmed by 3 bases and V by 5 bases; bases with no gene match: 6. This CDR3 has 14 amino acids. CDR3 amino acids: CASSARSGSYEQYF. Here the CDR3 DNA reads TGTGCCAGTAGTGCCCGGAGCGGGAGCTACGAGCAGTACTTC. Supplemented by reference TRBV19 and TRBJ2-7, the full variable domain reads DGGITQSPKYLFRKEGQNVTLSCEQNLNHDAMYWYRQDPGQGLRLIYYSQIVNDFQKGDIAEGYSVSREKKESFPLTVTSAQKNPTAFYLCASSARSGSYEQYFGPGTRLTVT.

V is TRBV6-6 and J is TRBJ2-1; no firm D call. Germline V gives CDR1 MNHNY, CDR2 SVGAGI (reference sequence). This CDR3 contains 13 residues. V dropped 7 bases and J dropped 2 bases, with 9 bases sitting between them. CDR3 region: CASNPITYNEQFF. The DNA for the CDR3 is TGTGCCAGCAACCCTATAACCTACAATGAGCAGTTCTTC.

V and J are TRBV5-6 and TRBJ2-7; 9 nucleotides align to TRBD1. V was clipped by 4 bases and J by 1 base; unmatched bases: 6. The CDR3 is 15 residues long. The germline V gene encodes CDR1 SGHDT and CDR2 YYEEEE. The CDR3 loop reads CASSRGTGISYEQYF. CDR3 nucleotides: TGTGCCAGCAGCCGAGGGACAGGGATTTCCTACGAGCAGTACTTC.

The sample holds a few counts of this clone. J is TRBJ2-1 and V is TRBV6-1; TRBD2 aligns across 11 bases. V was pared by 4 bases and J by 6 bases, with 11 bases of the junction left unmatched. CDR3 length equals 17 residues. Germline-derived CDR1 and CDR2 are MNHNS and SASEGT. DNA for the CDR3: TGTGCCAGCAGTGCGACTAGCGGGACCAGTTCATCCAATGAGCAGTTCTTC. Its translation is CASSATSGTSSSNEQFF.

Regarding this clone: The conserved phenylalanine or tryptophan is not found at the CDR3 terminus, so this likely reflects a read error. The chain combines TRBV30 with TRBJ1-5; perhaps TRBD1 as D (5 bases). Trimming pared 2 bases from V and 1 base from J, leaving 9 bases between. Germline CDR1 is GTSNPN and CDR2 is SVGIG (reference sequence). The CDR3 totals 14 residues. The CDR3 DNA reads as TGTGCCTGGAGTCGGGGGTTAAGCAATCAGCCCCAGCATGTT. Encoded protein: CAWSRGLSNQPQHV.

V usage is TRBV27 and J usage is TRBJ1-1, with a weak D call TRBD1 (6 bases). Germline V gene lookup returns CDR1 MNHEY and CDR2 SMNVEV (reference sequence). Trimming left V 6 bases short and J 2 bases short, with 16 bases between. CDR3 length: 15 amino acids. CDR3 DNA sequence: TGTGCCAGCAGCCTAGGACAGCCACTTAACACTGAAGCTTTCTTT. Protein sequence: CASSLGQPLNTEAFF.

V gene TRBV6-1 combines with J gene TRBJ2-2; D is ambiguous. CDR3 size: 14 residues. V dropped 7 bases and J dropped 0 bases, with 9 bases sitting between them. Germline-derived CDR1 and CDR2 are MNHNS and SASEGT. The CDR3 nucleotides read TGTGCCAGCATATTGGCAGCGAACACCGGGGAGCTGTTTTTT. This codes for CASILAANTGELFF.

The gene calls are TRBV2 and TRBJ1-1; tentative D call: TRBD1 (5 bases). The CDR3 totals 13 residues. CDR1 and CDR2 from the germline V gene are SNHLY and FYNNEI. V gave up 8 bases and J gave up 1 base, with 11 bases separating them. The CDR3 sequence: CASLGAENTEAFF. The CDR3 DNA is TGTGCCAGCCTAGGGGCTGAGAACACTGAAGCTTTCTTT.

The J gene is TRBJ1-2, the V gene TRBV6-1, with TRBD1 matching over 7 bases. This CDR3 region has 15 residues. After removal of 6 bases from V and 4 bases from J, the junction contained 11 bases not matched to a gene. CDR1 is MNHNS and CDR2 is SASEGT in the germline V gene. The DNA for the CDR3 is TGTGCCAGCAGCGCCCAGGGGGGCAATGCCTATGGCTACACCTTC. Translating gives CASSAQGGNAYGYTF.

This clone was observed a few times. The chain has TRBV4-1 and TRBJ1-1; D gene unclear. V lost 2 bases to trimming and J lost 7 bases, with 11 bases between them. This CDR3 contains 13 residues. The germline CDR1 and CDR2 sequences are MGHRA and YSYEKL. The CDR3 region is CASSQQVEGEAFF. CDR3 bases: TGCGCCAGCAGCCAACAAGTAGAGGGTGAAGCTTTCTTT.